The entry that follows covers one T cell receptor (beta chain) sequence. This clone showed up just once. Its antigen is unknown. There are no base qualities to consult, and no much larger clone falls within one base. The receptor library was made with the immunoSEQ multiplex PCR assay. For the multiplex PCR, a mixture combining 60 forward primers for TCR Vbeta segments and 13 reverse primers for TCR Jbeta segments was used. The CDR3 region of rearranged TCR beta genes was amplified from genomic DNA by a multiplex PCR assay. On the Illumina HiSeq System, the amplified TCR beta libraries were sequenced as 87-base-pair reads. Under the source paper's analysis protocol: Across the roughly 670 repertoires, a later analysis counted 80 million or so unique TCR beta chains, approximately 10 million of which were shared by at least two donors. To remove PCR and sequencing errors, raw reads were error-corrected and collapsed into unique sequences using a nearest-neighbor algorithm that merged closely related sequences. Alignment of CDR3 sequences to IMGT reference sequences was used to assign V, D and J gene segments. Each retained sequence needed at least a six-nucleotide match to both a V gene segment and a J gene segment. A rearrangement was called productive if the CDR3 had no stop codons and remained in frame with V and J, and every other rearrangement was called non-productive. CDR3 was defined by IMGT convention, running from the second conserved V-encoded cysteine to the conserved J-encoded phenylalanine. Sequences without an unambiguous match to a single V gene segment were excluded from the earlier analysis of about 630 of the donors. An earlier analysis of 587 of the donors classified V segments as functional when productive rearrangements were above 56.7% and as segregating when the standard deviation between donors was above 5%. A statistical classification framework was built for diagnosing cytomegalovirus status from the catalog of TCR beta chain sequences. In a later analysis, TCR nucleotide sequences were compared against IMGT/GENE-DB human TR gene sequences so that V and J genes could be assigned. A later analysis assigned CDR3 sequences and most-parsimonious VDJ recombination scenarios with the TCRdist pipeline. In a later analysis, each TCR beta chain was defined by its CDR3 amino acid sequence together with its V-gene family, and reads lacking a unique V-gene family were excluded. In a later analysis, some 600 highly shared, low-generation-probability nucleotide sequences were removed to address suspected cross-contamination and a sequencing artifact. In a later analysis, a clonal expansion index for each public chain was calculated from normalized within-repertoire ranks of inferred template counts. Generation probabilities in a later analysis came from a VDJ recombination model fitted to out-of-frame rearrangements, and those results were checked against IGoR. Hypergeometric tests were used in a later analysis to score TCR-TCR, TCR-HLA and TCR-CMV co-occurrence, with a repertoire-size bias correction applied to the TCR pairs. A later analysis estimated false discovery rates by permuting HLA or CMV assignments 20 times. In a later analysis, co-occurring TCRs were grouped using DBSCAN, with TCRdist sequence similarity added in when clustering inside HLA-allele-positive subsets. For co-occurrence clustering, repertoires with fewer than 30,000 or more than 120,000 public chains were excluded, along with about five repertoires with anomalous nucleotide sharing. In TCRdb, the immuneACCESS table is reduced to in-frame sequences with V and J assigned. These tables do not hold every clone; where another copy was compared, an unresolved V gene accounts for under half, and the others remain unexplained. D and trimming were read from the DNA, whereas the V and J calls and clone size are those reported in that table. The sample yields 150,000 to 200,000 clones; about 76% were counted once. 7.4% of the sample lies in the top ten.

The data stem from a study of cytomegalovirus exposure and HLA in healthy donors (dated by TCRdb to 2015 to 2018). Regarding the complete study: An earlier analysis of some 620 of the donors reported about 260 Gb of sequence data and 117 million unique TCR beta sequences obtained from around 180 million T cells. An early release covering 500 to 750 HLA-typed donors comprised roughly 300 gigabases of sequencing data and roughly 86 million unique TCR sequences. Among the roughly 410 genotyped donors, around 81% belonged to the genetic ancestry cluster associated with self-reported Caucasian donors. The study aimed to test whether cataloging public T cell receptors could reveal signatures of past pathogen exposure. The study used immunosequencing to profile the T cell repertoires of approximately 690 subjects and linked those repertoires to cytomegalovirus serostatus. Along with the roughly 670-subject first cohort, a separate validation cohort of approximately 110 different subjects was used. The study combined high-throughput TCR immunosequencing, statistical association of individual TCRs with disease status, and machine learning to predict cytomegalovirus infection status. A later analysis re-examined previously published TCR beta repertoires from about 700 donors and added high-resolution HLA genotyping to investigate patterns of TCR occurrence. In the later analysis, no new phenotypic data were used to find candidate immune exposures; instead, reliance was placed on TCR beta sequences and their occurrence across donors. To decide whether each TCR beta V gene segment behaved as functional or pseudogenic, an earlier analysis of nearly 600 of the donors relied on high-throughput TCR beta sequencing. Donor age, sex, ethnicity and CMV serostatus were compiled together with the repertoire data. In a later genetic analysis, genome-wide SNP genotypes for about 55% of the 666 donors were used, and that subset was treated as a discovery cohort. Every discovery cohort repertoire had been produced on one sequencing platform. Both class I and class II loci were covered by HLA typing, at four-digit resolution. The number of typed donors differed by locus: roughly 629-640 for A, B, C, DRB1 and DQB1; 522 for DQA1; some 610 for DPA1; and 450 to 480 for DPB1. Roughly five DR-DQ haplotypes were handled as single units for association and clustering, since linkage in the cohort was strong. Among some 400 genotyped donors of the cohort, an average of around 240,000 unique TCR beta nucleotide sequences was sequenced per donor, of which about 19% were non-productive. Here is what the overall study found, with its caveats: Fewer than 20 rarely observed V segments, including chromosome 9 orphons, were excluded from the earlier analysis of some 590 of the donors because counts were too low. In both the original and validation cohorts, the classifier was reported to diagnose cytomegalovirus status with high specificity and sensitivity. A further reported finding was that TCR beta sequences accurately predicted the HLA-A and HLA-B alleles for most subjects in the first cohort. A cluster of highly shared sequence variants was judged likely to represent a technical artifact of the sequencing pipeline. Compared with the roughly 670-donor mean, donors in an Asian-associated ancestry cluster had fewer N-insertions in productive TCRs, according to a later genetic analysis. A later analysis associated 15,000 to 20,000 TCR beta sequences with specific HLA alleles at a false discovery rate of 0.05. Three of the identified cytomegalovirus-associated TCR beta chains were confirmed in vitro to be specific for cytomegalovirus antigens. According to a later analysis, most CMV-associated TCR beta chains appeared to be HLA-restricted, and the HLA associations seemed to be driven largely by CMV exposure. In a later analysis, the rate of TCR association differed among HLA loci, with DRB1 alleles having the most associated TCRs and HLA-C alleles having the fewest. A later genetic analysis associated a missense DCLRE1C variant with V-gene and J-gene trimming of TCR beta chains, and an independent cohort replicated the association. The only immune exposure information available for the cohort was CMV serostatus. The presence/absence analyses assumed that sequencing depth was roughly uniform across donors, and that assumption may not be true. According to a later analysis, parvovirus B19, influenza, CMV and Epstein-Barr virus appeared linked to several top co-occurrence clusters. The authors suggested that the approach could potentially be extended to other disease states and immunological phenotypes. Some IMGT-functional V segments, including TRBV6-2 and TRBV6-3, could not be distinguished by the 87-base-pair reads and were therefore excluded. HLA typing was unavailable for some donors at each locus, so association tests used only the typed subset. In this cohort, only TCR beta chains were sequenced, and detectable features were limited by the absence of alpha or paired-chain data. In a later analysis, HLA-associated TCR beta chains were found to be more clonally expanded and to have lower generation probabilities than equally common non-associated chains. Across donors, most TCR sequences were observed very rarely, whereas some public TCRs were present in many individuals. When HLA alleles, especially DR and DQ, strongly co-occurred, TCR associations were difficult to assign to individual alleles. In the study, around 150 TCR beta chains were listed as associated with cytomegalovirus. In an earlier analysis of under 600 of the donors, most TCR beta V segments were observed in productive rearrangements about 87% or about 30% of the time, broadly matching IMGT annotations. Linkage disequilibrium might explain the correlated functional status among segregating V segments, but an unknown experimental factor could not be excluded.

V drops 6 bases and J drops 0 bases, leaving 8 bases in between. The germline V gene sets CDR1 to KGHSH and CDR2 to LQKENI. The CDR3, cysteine through phenylalanine, is 14 amino acids long. CDR3 DNA is the only sequence kept; it has 42 bases, read in frame from the first base. The cohort was made up of approximately 670 healthy bone marrow donors. All cohort members were sampled while nominally healthy, although unrecorded immune exposures were likely present. The donor tested CMV seropositive, placing the donor among the roughly 270 seropositive members of the cohort. Each donor provided a peripheral blood sample, and peripheral blood mononuclear cells were used for TCR beta sequencing. Genomic DNA was extracted from the blood cell samples with the Qiagen DNeasy Blood Extraction Kit.

Here the chain combines TRBV18 and TRBJ1-4, with the D gene not clear enough to name. The sequence derives from a male donor in good health and CMV-seropositive. What was sequenced was PBMCs. The DNA sequence is given as TGTGCCAGCTCCTTCGGTGCAACTAATGAAAAACTGTTTTTT. Its translation reads: CASSFGATNEKLFF.